These T cell receptor beta chains were read from a single sample in a study of cytomegalovirus exposure and HLA in healthy donors. Generated by immunoSEQ multiplex PCR, the TCRdb table keeps only in-frame clones and is missing some. The sample carries just under 250,000 clones, 82% recorded once. Sequences were obtained from PBMCs. These receptors came from a woman aged 40 to 55 in good health and CMV-seropositive. The conserved cysteine and the conserved F or W are not part of the CDR3 here.

TRBV11-2,TRBJ1-4,ASNNQQGGNEKLF
TRBV7-3,TRBJ2-2,ASSFSPNTGELF
TRBV27,TRBJ1-5,ASSPGTGDLTQPQH
TRBV5-1,TRBJ1-3,ASSPSSGNTIY
TRBV11-2,TRBJ2-7,ASSSSGKFYEQY
TRBV7-9,TRBJ1-3,ASSPRGGLSGNTIY
TRBV19,TRBJ2-7,ASKGWWYEQY
TRBV29-1,TRBJ2-1,SVDRGEQF
TRBV14,TRBJ1-1,ASSPQAPGTGIVRTEAF
TRBV28,TRBJ1-3,ASSPGGSGNTIY
TRBV7-6,TRBJ2-7,ASSLEQGRIEQY
TRBV5-8,TRBJ1-2,ASSLGVSGFNYGYT
TRBV4-2,TRBJ2-7,ASSQGAQYEQY
TRBV12-5,TRBJ2-7,ASGWGTTYSYEQY
TRBV10-3,TRBJ1-5,AISDNSNQPQH
TRBV11-1,TRBJ2-7,ASSSEGLSGRRVEQY
TRBV9,TRBJ1-1,ASSTFLGTENTEAF
TRBV29-1,TRBJ2-1,SVASSGRVNSYNEQF
TRBV27,TRBJ1-2,ASSHPRSAGNYGYT
TRBV29-1,TRBJ2-4,SAEWGGAPKNIQY
TRBV9,TRBJ2-7,ASSVLGSGQASYEQY
TRBV5-6,TRBJ2-1,ASSLGAGLAIEQF
TRBV30,TRBJ2-2,AWSTGLAGGRGGELF
TRBV7-8,TRBJ1-5,ASSLVTRDNNQPQH
TRBV19,TRBJ1-1,ASREAVNTEAF
TRBV30,TRBJ1-3,AWTGGPRNTIY
TRBV7-2,TRBJ2-7,ASSPIAGAYEQY
TRBV6-5,TRBJ2-7,ASMVAGVYEQY
TRBV18,TRBJ1-2,ASSGQGNYGYT
TRBV10-2,TRBJ2-2,ASTGQGAGELF
TRBV7-2,TRBJ2-5,ASSLGGRSGGQETQY